The source of this TCR beta chain is a study of PD-1 blockade in mismatch repair-deficient tumors. Concerning this clone: What it binds is not known.

The protocol was immunoSEQ multiplex PCR, while the TCRdb copy is restricted to in-frame clones and leaves out a portion. This sample yields over 13,000 clones, of which around 84% are seen a single time; around 10% belongs to the top ten. V lost 1 base and J lost 1; bases outside the gene matches: 15. From germline, CDR1 is SGHNT and CDR2 YENEEA. This CDR3 is 19 amino acids long. As for time point: identical roughly 10-day culture without peptide (control). All patients were mismatch repair deficient, assessed by either PCR or immunohistochemistry. The sequence was obtained from an adult with mismatch repair-deficient cancer. This chain connects TRBV11-3 to TRBJ1-1; 7 bases fit TRBD1. The source was cells cultured in vitro, collected from a patient treated with pembrolizumab. CDR3 bases: TGTGCCAGCAGCTTAGGAGGATTGCTACCGGGACAGCCGAACACTGAAGCTTTCTTT. Protein product: CASSLGGLLPGQPNTEAFF. Drawing the rest from reference TRBV11-3 and TRBJ1-1, the complete variable domain is EAGVVQSPRYKIIEKKQPVAFWCNPISGHNTLYWYLQNLGQGPELLIRYENEEAVDDSQLPKDRFSAERLKGVDSTLKIQPAELGDSAVYLCASSLGGLLPGQPNTEAFFGQGTRLTVV.